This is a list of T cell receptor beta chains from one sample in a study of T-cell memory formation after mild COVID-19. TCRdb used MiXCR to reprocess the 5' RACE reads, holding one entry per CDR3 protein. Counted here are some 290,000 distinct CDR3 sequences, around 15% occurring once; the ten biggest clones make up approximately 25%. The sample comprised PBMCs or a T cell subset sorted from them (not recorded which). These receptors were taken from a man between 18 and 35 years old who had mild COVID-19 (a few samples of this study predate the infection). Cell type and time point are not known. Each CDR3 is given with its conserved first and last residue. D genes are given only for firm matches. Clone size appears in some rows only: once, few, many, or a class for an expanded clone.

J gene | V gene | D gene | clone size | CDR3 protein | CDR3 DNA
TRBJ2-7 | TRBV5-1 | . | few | CASSSRVTEQYF | TGCGCCAGCAGCTCTCGGGTCACCGAGCAGTACTTC
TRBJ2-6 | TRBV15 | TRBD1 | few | CATRTGAGANVLTF | TGTGCCACCAGGACAGGGGCGGGGGCCAACGTCCTGACTTTC
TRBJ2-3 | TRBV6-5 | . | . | CASSSPGGADTQYF | TGTGCCAGCAGCTCTCCGGGGGGCGCAGATACGCAGTATTTT
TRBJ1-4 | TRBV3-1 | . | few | CASSLSGGPNEKLFF | TGTGCCAGCAGCCTCTCCGGGGGACCTAATGAAAAACTGTTTTTT
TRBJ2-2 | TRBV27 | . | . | CATTSYTGELFF | TGTGCTACAACTAGCTACACCGGGGAGCTGTTTTTT
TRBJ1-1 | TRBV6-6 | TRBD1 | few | CASSSQDRGTEAFF | TGTGCCAGCAGCTCCCAGGACAGGGGAACTGAAGCTTTCTTT
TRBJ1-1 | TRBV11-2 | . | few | CASSLVARGDTEAFF | TGTGCCAGCAGCTTAGTAGCCAGGGGCGACACTGAAGCTTTCTTT
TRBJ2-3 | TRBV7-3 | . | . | CASSSGQLRVDTQYF | TGTGCCAGCAGCTCCGGACAGCTTCGAGTAGATACGCAGTATTTT
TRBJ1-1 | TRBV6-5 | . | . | CASSSAGGGKSEAFF | TGTGCCAGCAGTTCCGCAGGAGGCGGCAAATCAGAAGCTTTCTTT
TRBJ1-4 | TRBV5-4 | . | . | CASSSIGEKLFF | TGTGCCAGCAGCTCAATTGGTGAAAAACTGTTTTTT
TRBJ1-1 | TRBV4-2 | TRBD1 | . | CASSHNRDREESEAFF | TGTGCCAGCAGCCATAACCGGGACAGGGAGGAGAGTGAAGCTTTCTTT
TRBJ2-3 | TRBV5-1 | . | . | CASSAQNLDTQYF | TGCGCCAGCAGCGCCCAGAACTTGGATACGCAGTATTTT
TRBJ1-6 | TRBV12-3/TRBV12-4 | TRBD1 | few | CASSSGGGSPLHF | TGTGCCAGCAGTTCAGGGGGCGGTTCACCCCTCCACTTT
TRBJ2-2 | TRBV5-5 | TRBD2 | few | CASSFSGGSTGELFF | TGTGCCAGCAGCTTTAGCGGGGGGAGCACCGGGGAGCTGTTTTTT
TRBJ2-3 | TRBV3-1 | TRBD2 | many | CASSHSGTSGTDTQYF | TGTGCCAGCAGTCACTCCGGGACTAGCGGCACAGATACGCAGTATTTT
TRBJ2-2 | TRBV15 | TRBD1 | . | CATSRADRVFTGELFF | TGTGCCACCAGCAGAGCGGACAGGGTATTCACCGGGGAGCTGTTTTTT
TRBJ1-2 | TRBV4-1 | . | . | CASSQAVGMQYGYTF | TGCGCCAGCAGCCAAGCCGTGGGGATGCAGTATGGCTACACCTTC
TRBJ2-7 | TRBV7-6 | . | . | CASSLAAGAYEQYF | TGTGCCAGCAGCTTAGCGGCCGGGGCCTACGAGCAGTACTTC
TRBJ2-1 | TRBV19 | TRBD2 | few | CASSIDERGEQFF | TGTGCCAGTAGTATAGATGAGCGGGGGGAGCAGTTCTTC
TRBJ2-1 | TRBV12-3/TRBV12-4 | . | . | CASSLWGSFIYNEQFF | TGTGCCAGCAGTTTGTGGGGTTCCTTTATCTACAATGAGCAGTTCTTC
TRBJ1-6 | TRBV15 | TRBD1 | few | CASNGQGARLIDSPLHF | TGTGCCAGCAATGGACAGGGGGCCCGTTTGATCGATTCACCCCTCCACTTT
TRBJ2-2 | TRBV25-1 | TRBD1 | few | CASSVTGAGGELFF | TGTGCCAGCAGTGTTACAGGGGCGGGCGGGGAGCTGTTTTTT
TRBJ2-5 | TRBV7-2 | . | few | CASGRGAGETQYF | TGTGCCAGCGGACGAGGGGCCGGGGAGACCCAGTACTTC
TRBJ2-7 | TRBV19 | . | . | CASSTIGRGYEQYF | TGTGCCAGTAGTACAATAGGAAGAGGTTACGAGCAGTACTTC
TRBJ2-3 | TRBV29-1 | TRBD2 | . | CSVGSGGADTQYF | TGCAGCGTTGGTAGCGGGGGGGCAGATACGCAGTATTTT
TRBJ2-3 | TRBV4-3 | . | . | CASGVDLDSIDTQYF | TGCGCCAGCGGGGTAGACCTGGATTCGATTGATACGCAGTATTTT
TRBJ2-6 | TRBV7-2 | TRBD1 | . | CASSFPRGQYSGANVLTF | TGTGCCAGCAGCTTTCCCAGGGGGCAATACTCTGGGGCCAACGTCCTGACTTTC
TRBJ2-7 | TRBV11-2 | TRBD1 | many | CASSSTGNRHEQYF | TGTGCCAGCAGCTCGACAGGGAATCGGCACGAGCAGTACTTC
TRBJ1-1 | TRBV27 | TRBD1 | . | CASKAYGQGGTEAFF | TGTGCCAGCAAGGCTTACGGACAGGGAGGGACTGAAGCTTTCTTT